These T cell receptor beta chains were read from a single sample in a study of blood T cell repertoires in COVID-19. Assay: immunoSEQ multiplex PCR; the TCRdb copy retains only in-frame clones and omits some. The sample shows around 150,000 clones, roughly 85% of them seen only once. The sequencing sample was made of peripheral blood. Every receptor here comes from a man aged 65 to 79 with acute or convalescent COVID-19. CDR3s include the opening cysteine and the closing phenylalanine or tryptophan. Each record gives: V gene, J gene, D gene, CDR3 protein. The D gene is left open where the match is weak.

TRBV12-3/TRBV12-4,TRBJ2-4,.,CASTNFAENIQYF
TRBV6-4,TRBJ2-1,.,CASSDREALVDEQFF
TRBV5-1,TRBJ2-1,TRBD2,CASSQITGTSGYNEQFF
TRBV7-2,TRBJ1-2,TRBD1,CASSPDPGTGARGYTF
TRBV19,TRBJ2-2,TRBD1,CASSKRQGGTGELFF
TRBV5-4,TRBJ2-5,TRBD1,CASSSDRAASQETQYF
TRBV27,TRBJ1-6,.,CASSFFPGGANNSPLHF
TRBV5-4,TRBJ1-1,TRBD1,CASSSTGVTEAFF
TRBV7-9,TRBJ2-6,.,CASSLESFGANVLTF
TRBV6-5,TRBJ1-1,.,CASSHRANTEAFF
TRBV9,TRBJ1-5,TRBD1,CASSQTGGNQPQHF
TRBV2,TRBJ1-1,.,CASSAGRDTEAFF
TRBV10-3,TRBJ1-1,.,CAISESGGTEAFF
TRBV6-6,TRBJ1-5,TRBD1,CASSSDDRGVQPQHF
TRBV4-2,TRBJ2-3,TRBD2,CASSQDASGGTDTQYF
TRBV3-1/TRBV3-2,TRBJ1-2,TRBD1,CASSQAGQANGYTF
TRBV6-4,TRBJ2-2,TRBD2,CASSVASGNTGELFF
TRBV11-3,TRBJ2-1,TRBD1,CASSSLRTGTNEQFF
TRBV27,TRBJ2-1,.,CASSPPEAGSYNEQFF
TRBV5-1,TRBJ2-3,.,CASSLQRVIDTQYF
TRBV5-1,TRBJ2-3,TRBD1,CASHEGARDTQYF
TRBV24-1,TRBJ2-1,.,CATRRGGDNEQFF
TRBV7-3,TRBJ2-1,TRBD2,CASSRSAGGVSASEQFF
TRBV6-6,TRBJ2-3,.,CASSPLRDRGSGRGQYF
TRBV6-6,TRBJ2-1,TRBD2,CASSQTSGNQVEQFF
TRBV2,TRBJ2-7,TRBD2,CASSKLTGTSGSSYEQYF
TRBV6-5,TRBJ1-1,TRBD1,CASSYARQGGTEAFF
TRBV6-5,TRBJ1-5,TRBD1,CASRLDRGISQPQHF
TRBV6-2/TRBV6-3,TRBJ2-3,TRBD1,CASSGTGKTAASTDTQYF
TRBV2,TRBJ2-2,TRBD2,CASSEQFWLAGGTNTGELFF
TRBV7-2,TRBJ1-5,.,CASSLYDQPQHF
TRBV11-2,TRBJ2-3,.,CASSPGLPSTDTQYF
TRBV27,TRBJ1-1,.,CASSLLGAVNTEAFF
TRBV19,TRBJ2-5,.,CASSIGGLAQETQYF
TRBV5-6,TRBJ2-3,TRBD1,CASALTGEDTQYF
TRBV7-9,TRBJ2-1,.,CASSSAGGRLYNEQFF
TRBV19,TRBJ2-2,TRBD2,CASSMGLAGVSNTGELFF
TRBV6-1,TRBJ2-5,TRBD1,CASSEGTGPRHMETQYF
TRBV12-3/TRBV12-4,TRBJ1-2,.,CASSLSRDYGYTF
TRBV6-2/TRBV6-3,TRBJ2-6,.,CASSYPRTPSSGANVLTF
TRBV28,TRBJ1-5,.,CASNAGGDQPQHF
TRBV13,TRBJ1-3,.,CASSLAGRVVGNTIYF
TRBV7-9,TRBJ2-1,TRBD2,CASSSGLAGVHEQFF
TRBV27,TRBJ1-1,.,CASIPLGRVNTEAFF
TRBV27,TRBJ2-5,.,CASSDRRLIGTGTQYF
TRBV24-1,TRBJ1-2,.,CATSDTGFYGYTF
TRBV2,TRBJ1-5,.,CASRAQYSNQPQHF
TRBV6-6,TRBJ1-5,.,CASSYSSGRLNQPQHF
TRBV4-3,TRBJ2-1,TRBD2,CASSQDLTSVDEQFF
TRBV18,TRBJ2-7,TRBD2,CASSFGTSGYEQYF
TRBV2,TRBJ1-2,.,CASSEGGFSGTHYGYTF
TRBV19,TRBJ2-5,.,CASSIRETQYF
TRBV9,TRBJ2-3,TRBD2,CASSVAGYSGTIQDTQYF
TRBV5-1,TRBJ2-1,TRBD2,CASSLTLAGNNEQFF
TRBV5-6,TRBJ2-2,.,CASSSTASNTGELFF
TRBV5-1,TRBJ2-7,.,CASSFSLRAESSYEQYF
TRBV5-1,TRBJ2-3,.,CASSLESAGGTDTQYF
TRBV28,TRBJ2-7,TRBD2,CASSLASGAIYEQYF
TRBV5-1,TRBJ2-7,.,CASSTEGSYEQYF
TRBV28,TRBJ2-1,TRBD2,CASSSLAGDYNEQFF